The 11 T cell receptor beta chains listed next were all sequenced from one sample in a study of Ad26.COV2.S vaccination and SARS-CoV-2 variants. Data came from immunoSEQ multiplex PCR; TCRdb stores just in-frame clones and leaves some out. The repertoire holds about 250,000 clones, with about 90% as singletons. Treatment reported: over 15 received Ad26.COV2.S at low or high dose, single or two shots; 5 received placebo; per-sample allocation not given. Sampling was done on day 63 after the first vaccine or placebo injection. This sample comprised peripheral blood, obtained in a trial of Ad26.COV2.S vaccine versus placebo. The receptors derive from a person between 18 and 59 years old who received the Ad26.COV2.S COVID-19 vaccine or a placebo.

The rearrangement joins TRBV6-6 to TRBJ2-7, with 7 bases identical to TRBD1. The length of the CDR3 is 15 residues. Trimming cost V 0 bases and J 2 bases; bases outside gene matches: 4. CDR1 and CDR2 from the germline V gene are MNHNY and SVGAGI (reference sequence). The DNA for the CDR3 is TGTGCCAGCAGTTACTCGACAGGGCAGACCTACGAGCAGTACTTC. Its translation is CASSYSTGQTYEQYF.

The V and J genes are TRBV7-6 and TRBJ2-7, with D possibly being TRBD1 (6 bases). Germline V lookup: CDR1 SGHVS, CDR2 FNYEAQ. This CDR3 has 14 residues. Between the trimmed V and J ends, which lost 2 bases and 1 base, there was a span of 9 bases. The chain's CDR3 is CASSLSQGSYEQYF. Here the CDR3 DNA reads TGTGCCAGCAGCTTATCTCAGGGGTCCTACGAGCAGTACTTC. The variable domain in full, completed from reference TRBV7-6 and TRBJ2-7, reads GAGVSQSPRYKVTKRGQDVALRCDPISGHVSLYWYRQALGQGPEFLTYFNYEAQQDKSGLPNDRFSAERPEGSISTLTIQRTEQRDSAMYRCASSLSQGSYEQYFGPGTRLTVT.

The chain has TRBV5-4 and TRBJ2-5; 8 bases are a match to TRBD1. The germline gives CDR1 SGHNT, CDR2 YYREEE (reference sequence). The CDR3 has 15 amino acids. The junction had 9 bases not matched to a gene; V was cut back by 4 bases and J by 4 bases. This CDR3 is CASSIGQGWGETQYF. CDR3 nucleotides: TGTGCCAGCAGCATAGGACAGGGATGGGGAGAGACCCAGTACTTC.

This chain uses TRBV7-2 with TRBJ1-2; possible D gene TRBD1, 6 bases. V lost 5 bases and J lost 6, with 10 bases in between. Germline-derived CDR1 and CDR2 are SGHTA and FQGNSA. CDR3 length: 12 amino acids. The CDR3 nucleotides are TGTGCCAGCAGCCGTCGACAGGATGGCTACACCTTC. Translating gives CASSRRQDGYTF.

The chain recombines TRBV6-5 with TRBJ2-4; 7 bases match TRBD1. The V gene's germline CDR1 is MNHEY and CDR2 SVGAGI. This CDR3 spans 14 amino acids. V shed 6 bases and J 5 bases; nucleotides not matched to a gene: 7. The CDR3 reads CASRRTGNQNIQYF. DNA of the CDR3: TGTGCCAGCAGGAGGACAGGCAACCAAAACATTCAGTACTTC.

The chain employs TRBV18 and TRBJ1-1; D remains ambiguous. The germline V and J ends were trimmed by 0 bases and 3 bases, with 8 bases remaining between them. The CDR3 has 14 amino acids. The germline V gene encodes CDR1 KGHSH and CDR2 LQKENI. CDR3 DNA sequence: TGTGCCAGCTCACCACCAGCGGGTCACACTGAAGCTTTCTTT. Translating gives CASSPPAGHTEAFF.

As DNA, the CDR3 is TGTGCCAGCAGCTTGGGGCAGGGGTCAGTCGAGCAGTACTTC. Translating it yields CASSLGQGSVEQYF. This sequence joins TRBV5-8 and TRBJ2-7; possibly TRBD1 for D (6 bases). In germline, CDR1 is SGHTS, CDR2 YDEGEE. V was shortened by 0 bases and J by 6 bases, with 13 bases between the two germline ends. The CDR3 has 14 amino acids.

The chain employs TRBV30 and TRBJ2-2, with TRBD2 matching 12 bases. Germline V CDR1 and CDR2: GTSNPN, SVGIG (reference sequence). The length of the CDR3 is 16 residues. With 3 bases clipped from V and 7 bases from J, the junction kept 9 bases outside the gene matches. The CDR3 coding sequence is TGTGCCTGGAGCCTCGGACTAGCGGGGAGGGGCGGGGAGCTGTTTTTT. Translation gives CAWSLGLAGRGGELFF.

The genes are TRBV7-2 and TRBJ1-2, with no clear D. Trimming stripped 2 bases from V and 4 bases from J, with 8 bases between. Germline V gene data show CDR1 as SGHTA and CDR2 as FQGNSA. The CDR3 has 13 amino acids. The CDR3 here is CASSLLQFYGYTF. The CDR3 DNA is TGTGCCAGCAGCTTATTACAGTTCTATGGCTACACCTTC.

This chain links TRBV7-9 with TRBJ1-2; the D is unclear. CDR3 length: 15 amino acids. Trimming removed 1 base from V and 0 bases from J, with 9 bases in between. In germline, CDR1 is SEHNR, CDR2 FQNEAQ (reference sequence). The CDR3 sequence is CASSLVSRANYGYTF. DNA for the CDR3: TGTGCCAGCAGCTTAGTGTCGAGGGCTAACTATGGCTACACCTTC.

The chain uses TRBV20-1 and TRBJ2-1; TRBD2 matches 8 bases. V trimming: 3 bases; J trimming: 9 bases; junction bases outside the gene matches: 7. Germline V gene data show CDR1 as DFQATT and CDR2 as SNEGSKA (reference sequence). The CDR3 runs 13 residues. The CDR3 region is CSASAGGALEQFF. The CDR3 nucleotides are TGCAGTGCTAGTGCCGGGGGGGCCCTTGAGCAGTTCTTC.